The next 22 T cell receptor beta chains were all read from a single sample in a study of T cells in Graves' hyperthyroidism and ophthalmopathy. Regions amplified from RNA transcripts were the TCR beta CDR3 regions. Researchers ran a first-round RT-PCR on the TCR CDR3 using the HTBI primer set. TCRdb called the multiplex PCR reads again in MiXCR, with one record for every CDR3 protein. Counted here are over 400,000 distinct CDR3 sequences, 22% occurring once; the ten biggest clones make up around 47%. The sequencing input was blood. These receptors were obtained from a woman in her seventies with Graves' ophthalmopathy.

Remarks on this clonotype: Given a much more abundant clone one base away, this may be a read error. V is TRBV5-1 and J is TRBJ2-5; a weak D match, TRBD2 (5 bases). CDR3 length: 14 residues. Germline V lookup: CDR1 SGHRS, CDR2 YFSETQ. Here the CDR3 DNA reads TGCGCCAGCTGCTTACACGGAGGAGAGGAGACCCAGTACTTC. Amino acid sequence: CASCLHGGEETQYF.

This clonotype was found many times. The chain couples TRBV12-3 or TRBV12-4 to TRBJ2-3; D uncertain. Trimming took 6 bases from V and 2 from J, leaving 6 bases between them. The CDR3 is made up of 12 amino acids. The CDR3, as DNA: TGTGCCAGCAGGACTCCCACAGATACGCAGTATTTT. Translating gives CASRTPTDTQYF.

This clonotype has just a few counts. This chain joins TRBV18 and TRBJ1-2; D is unclear. Trimming took off 3 bases at V and 1 base at J, with 15 bases between the two ends. In germline, CDR1 is KGHSH, CDR2 LQKENI. This CDR3 spans 16 amino acids. CDR3 DNA sequence: TGTGCCAGCTCACCCCCGGTGTGGGAGAATAACTATGGCTACACCTTC. It yields the protein CASSPPVWENNYGYTF.

The chain joins TRBV6-2 or TRBV6-3 to TRBJ2-1, with unresolved D. CDR1 is MNHEY, CDR2 SVGEGT, per germline. Trimming removed 7 bases at V and 3 bases at J, with 13 bases between. This CDR3 spans 14 amino acids. DNA for the CDR3: TGTGCCAGCAAACCCCTAGGGAACTACAATGAGCAGTTCTTC. Translating gives CASKPLGNYNEQFF.

The V and J genes are TRBV19 and TRBJ2-3; D ambiguous. Germline V gives CDR1 LNHDA, CDR2 SQIVND (reference sequence). The CDR3 loop spans 15 amino acids. The germline V and J ends were trimmed by 3 bases and 0 bases, with 10 bases remaining between them. The CDR3 spells CASSIRSLSTDTQYF. The CDR3 DNA reads TGTGCCAGTAGTATTAGGAGCTTGAGCACAGATACGCAGTATTTT.

The rearrangement uses TRBV6-9 and TRBJ2-3, with D maybe TRBD2 (6 bases). This CDR3 has 15 amino acids. Germline CDR1 MNHGY, CDR2 SVAAGI. The V gene lost 3 bases and the J gene lost 0 bases, with 10 bases spanning the gap. The CDR3 protein is CASSYGGTSTDTQYF. CDR3 bases: TGTGCCAGCAGTTACGGGGGAACTAGCACAGATACGCAGTATTTT.

This chain uses TRBV20-1 with TRBJ2-6; D uncertain. Germline CDR1 DFQATT, CDR2 SNEGSKA (reference sequence). Deletions cut 3 bases from V and 0 bases from J, with 9 bases between. The CDR3 extends over 15 amino acids. CDR3 in amino acids: CSARRTTSGANVLTF. Here the CDR3 DNA reads TGCAGTGCTAGGAGGACGACCTCTGGGGCCAACGTCCTGACTTTC.

CDR3 DNA sequence: TGTGCCAGTAGTATTAGGACCCCCGGGACAGGAGCCGGGGAGCTGTTTTTT. It specifies CASSIRTPGTGAGELFF. The chain couples TRBV19 to TRBJ2-2; 8 bases line up with TRBD1. There are 17 residues in the CDR3. Looked up from germline, CDR1 is LNHDA and CDR2 is SQIVND (reference sequence). Trimming cost V 3 bases and J 6 bases; bases outside gene matches: 12.

This clonotype was counted at least ten times. The J gene is TRBJ2-7, the V gene TRBV3-1; tentatively, D is TRBD2 (6 bases). CDR3 length: 14 amino acids. The V end lost 1 base, the J end lost 3 bases, and 10 bases lay between the germline ends. Germline V gene lookup returns CDR1 LGHDT and CDR2 YNNKEL (reference sequence). CDR3 sequence (DNA): TGTGCCAGCAGCCAAGCCGGGGGATTCTACGAGCAGTACTTC. Encoded protein: CASSQAGGFYEQYF.

This clonotype has just a few counts. The chain recombines TRBV28 with TRBJ2-7; the D gene could be TRBD1 or TRBD2 (6 bases each). V was cut by 4 bases and J by 4 bases, with 17 bases left in between. This CDR3 is built from 15 residues. Germline CDR1 MDHEN, CDR2 SYDVKM. CDR3 nucleotide sequence: TGTGCCAGCAGTTCATACGGGGGCGCAAGGTACGAGCAGTACTTC. Its protein is CASSSYGGARYEQYF.

The chain has TRBV7-2 and TRBJ2-5; 11 bases are shared with TRBD2. Looked up from germline, CDR1 is SGHTA and CDR2 is FQGNSA. Trimming cost V 5 bases and J 5 bases; bases outside gene matches: 10. This CDR3 spans 16 amino acids. The CDR3 loop is CASSLRVAGGIETQYF. CDR3 DNA: TGTGCCAGCAGCCTAAGGGTAGCGGGAGGGATCGAGACCCAGTACTTC.

This clonotype showed up just a few times. The chain links TRBV6-1 to TRBJ1-2; 9 bases match TRBD1. The CDR3 is made up of 14 amino acids. The germline V gene has CDR1 MNHNS and CDR2 SASEGT. The J segment lost 7 bases and the V segment lost 5 bases, leaving 8 bases of the junction unmatched. The CDR3 DNA is TGTGCCAGCAGTACCGACAGGGGGTTGTTTGGCTACACCTTC. Protein product: CASSTDRGLFGYTF.

In this sample, this clonotype turned up many times. This chain joins TRBV19 and TRBJ1-1, with 8 nucleotides matching TRBD1. J gave up 4 bases and V 4 bases, and 8 bases lay outside the gene matches. The CDR3 sequence is 15 residues long. CDR1 and CDR2 from the germline V gene are LNHDA and SQIVND (reference sequence). The CDR3 here is CASSNTGGVGTEAFF. The CDR3 DNA is TGTGCCAGTAGTAACACAGGGGGAGTGGGCACTGAAGCTTTCTTT.

This clonotype was counted ten times or more. The chain uses TRBV2 and TRBJ2-7; D not resolved. In germline, CDR1 is SNHLY, CDR2 FYNNEI. The CDR3 length is 11 residues. V lost 4 bases to trimming and J lost 3 bases, with 4 bases between them. The CDR3 is CASSAGYEQYF. For the CDR3, the DNA is TGTGCCAGCAGTGCAGGCTACGAGCAGTACTTC.

The rearrangement joins TRBV5-1 to TRBJ2-1; 8 bases agree with TRBD1. Germline V gene sequence: CDR1 SGHRS, CDR2 YFSETQ. There are 16 residues in the CDR3. V lost 0 bases to trimming and J lost 7 bases; unmatched junction nucleotides: 9. As DNA, the CDR3 is TGCGCCAGCAGCTTGGGAGGGGGACAGGAGGGTAATGAGCAGTTCTTC. As protein: CASSLGGGQEGNEQFF.

This clonotype was counted many times. The V and J genes are TRBV7-3 and TRBJ2-1; a possible D gene is TRBD2 (6 bases). CDR1 and CDR2 from the germline V gene are SGHTA and FQGTGA. V lost 0 bases and J 8 bases, leaving 14 bases between the germline ends. The CDR3 is 15 residues long. CDR3 nucleotide sequence: TGTGCCAGCAGCTTAACGGCGGGACTCCACCATGAGCAGTTCTTC. This gives the protein CASSLTAGLHHEQFF. Drawing the rest from reference TRBV7-3 and TRBJ2-1, the complete variable domain is GAGVSQTPSNKVTEKGKYVELRCDPISGHTALYWYRQSLGQGPEFLIYFQGTGAADDSGLPNDRFFAVRPEGSVSTLKIQRTERGDSAVYLCASSLTAGLHHEQFFGPGTRLTVL.

V and J are TRBV6-1 and TRBJ1-1; D perhaps matches TRBD1 (5 bases). The CDR3 length is 14 residues. Germline V CDR1 and CDR2: MNHNS, SASEGT. V was clipped by 0 bases and J by 5 bases, with 10 bases between them. The CDR3 loop is CASSEALQGTEAFF. In DNA, the CDR3 is TGTGCCAGCAGTGAAGCGCTCCAGGGTACTGAAGCTTTCTTT.

This clonotype occurred many times. The V and J genes are TRBV6-5 and TRBJ1-6, with a tentative D call TRBD1 (5 bases). This CDR3 is built from 16 residues. V lost 2 bases to trimming and J lost 7 bases, with 15 bases between them. Germline-derived CDR1 and CDR2 are MNHEY and SVGAGI. Here the CDR3 DNA reads TGTGCCAGCAGTTACCTCGGGGGTGGTGGGAATTCACCCCTCCACTTT. Protein product: CASSYLGGGGNSPLHF.

The chain joins TRBV9 to TRBJ2-5; TRBD2 matches 14 bases. Germline V gene data show CDR1 as SGDLS and CDR2 as YYNGEE. After removal of 3 bases from V and 3 bases from J, the junction contained 10 bases not matched to a gene. CDR3 length equals 18 residues. The CDR3 sequence: CASSAGLAGVGGKETQYF. DNA of the CDR3: TGTGCCAGCAGCGCGGGACTAGCGGGAGTAGGGGGGAAAGAGACCCAGTACTTC. The complete variable domain, with remaining parts taken from reference TRBV9 and TRBJ2-5, reads DSGVTQTPKHLITATGQRVTLRCSPRSGDLSVYWYQQSLDQGLQFLIQYYNGEERAKGNILERFSAQQFPDLHSELNLSSLELGDSALYFCASSAGLAGVGGKETQYFGPGTRLLVL.

This rearrangement joins TRBV7-8 to TRBJ2-1; D ambiguous. The germline CDR1 and CDR2 sequences are SGHVS and FQNEAQ. The CDR3 extends over 15 amino acids. V gave up 1 base and J gave up 5 bases, with 12 bases separating them. CDR3 amino acids: CASSLVVTTNNEQFF. The CDR3 nucleotides read TGTGCCAGCAGCTTAGTTGTTACGACGAACAATGAGCAGTTCTTC.

In its sample, this clonotype was seen a few times. The chain has TRBV12-3 or TRBV12-4 and TRBJ1-5; D is ambiguous. V shed 2 bases and J shed 2 bases, with 10 bases lying between them. CDR3 size: 15 residues. The CDR3 sequence is CASSLISAGNQPQHF. For the CDR3, the DNA is TGTGCCAGCAGTTTAATTTCGGCAGGCAATCAGCCCCAGCATTTT.

This chain links TRBV5-1 with TRBJ1-4; D remains unclear. Germline values: CDR1 SGHRS, CDR2 YFSETQ. The CDR3 covers 14 residues. The V gene lost 0 bases and the J gene lost 7 bases, with 10 bases spanning the gap. The CDR3 DNA sequence: TGCGCCAGCAGCTTGGGTCCTCCCGGTGAAAAACTGTTTTTT. Amino acids: CASSLGPPGEKLFF.